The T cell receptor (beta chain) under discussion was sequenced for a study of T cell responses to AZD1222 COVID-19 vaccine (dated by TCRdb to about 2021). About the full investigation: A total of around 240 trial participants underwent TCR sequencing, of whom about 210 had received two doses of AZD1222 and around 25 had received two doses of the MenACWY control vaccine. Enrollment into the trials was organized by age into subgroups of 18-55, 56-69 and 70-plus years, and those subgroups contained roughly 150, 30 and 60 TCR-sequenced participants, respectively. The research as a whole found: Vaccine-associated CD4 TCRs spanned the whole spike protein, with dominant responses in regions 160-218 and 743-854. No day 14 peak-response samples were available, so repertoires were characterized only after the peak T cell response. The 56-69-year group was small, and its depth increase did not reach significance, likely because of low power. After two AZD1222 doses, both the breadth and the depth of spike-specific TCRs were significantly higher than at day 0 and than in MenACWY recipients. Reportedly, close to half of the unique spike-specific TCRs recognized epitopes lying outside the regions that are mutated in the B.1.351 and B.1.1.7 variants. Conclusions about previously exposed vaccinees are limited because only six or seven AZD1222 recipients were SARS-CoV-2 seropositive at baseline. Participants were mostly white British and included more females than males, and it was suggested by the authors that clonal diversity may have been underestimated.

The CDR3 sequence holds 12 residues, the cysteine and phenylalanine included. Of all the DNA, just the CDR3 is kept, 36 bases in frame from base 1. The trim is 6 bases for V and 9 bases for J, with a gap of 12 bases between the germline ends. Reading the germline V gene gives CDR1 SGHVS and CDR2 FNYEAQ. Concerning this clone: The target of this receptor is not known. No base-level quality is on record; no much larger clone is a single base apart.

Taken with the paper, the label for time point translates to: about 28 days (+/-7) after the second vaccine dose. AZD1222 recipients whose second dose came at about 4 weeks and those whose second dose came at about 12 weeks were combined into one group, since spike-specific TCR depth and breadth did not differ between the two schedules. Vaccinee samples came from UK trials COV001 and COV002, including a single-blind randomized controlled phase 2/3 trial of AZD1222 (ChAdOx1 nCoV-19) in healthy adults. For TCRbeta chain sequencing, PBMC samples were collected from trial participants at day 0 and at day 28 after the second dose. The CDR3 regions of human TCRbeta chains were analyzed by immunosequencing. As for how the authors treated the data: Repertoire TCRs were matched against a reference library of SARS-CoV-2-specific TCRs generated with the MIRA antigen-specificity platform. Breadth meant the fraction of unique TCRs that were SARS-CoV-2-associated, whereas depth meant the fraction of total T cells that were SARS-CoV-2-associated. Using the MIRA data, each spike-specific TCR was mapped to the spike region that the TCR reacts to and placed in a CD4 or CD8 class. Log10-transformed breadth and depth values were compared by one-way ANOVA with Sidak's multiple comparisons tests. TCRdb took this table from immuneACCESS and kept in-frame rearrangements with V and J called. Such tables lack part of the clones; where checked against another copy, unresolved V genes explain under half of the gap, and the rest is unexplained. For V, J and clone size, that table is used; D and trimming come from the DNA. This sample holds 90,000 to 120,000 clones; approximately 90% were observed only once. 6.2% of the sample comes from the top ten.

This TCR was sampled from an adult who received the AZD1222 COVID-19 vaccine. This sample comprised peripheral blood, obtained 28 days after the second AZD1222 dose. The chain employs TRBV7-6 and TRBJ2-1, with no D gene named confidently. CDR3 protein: CASRSTWGEQFF. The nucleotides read TGTGCCAGCAGATCTACCTGGGGTGAGCAGTTCTTC.